This is a list of T cell receptor beta chains from one sample in a study of blood T cells in healthy people across ages. TCRdb itself ran the 5' RACE reads through MiXCR, one entry per CDR3 protein. The table lists roughly 790,000 distinct CDR3 sequences, roughly 47% of them singletons. The material sequenced was blood. These receptors originate from a woman in her fifties or sixties in good health. The CDR3 runs from the conserved cysteine through the conserved F or W. A D gene is named only where the DNA matches it firmly. Clone size is shown for a subset of rows, as once, few, many or a class of expanded clone.

V gene: TRBV6-6
D gene: -
J gene: TRBJ1-2
clone size: few
CDR3 DNA: TGTGCCAGCAGGTGGGACGCGGGACTTACTAACTATGGCTACACCTTC
CDR3 protein: CASRWDAGLTNYGYTF

V gene: TRBV20-1
D gene: TRBD2
J gene: TRBJ2-1
clone size: few
CDR3 DNA: TGCAGTGTTCCTCCGGGACTAGCACATAGGGATGAGCAGTTCTTC
CDR3 protein: CSVPPGLAHRDEQFF

V gene: TRBV6-2/TRBV6-3
D gene: -
J gene: TRBJ1-2
clone size: -
CDR3 DNA: TGTGCCAGTCTCTGGAGACGGGTGTACACCTTC
CDR3 protein: CASLWRRVYTF

V gene: TRBV7-7
D gene: TRBD2
J gene: TRBJ2-1
clone size: -
CDR3 DNA: TGTGCCAGCAGCTCCGGGACTAGCGGGGGGGATGAGCAGTTCTTC
CDR3 protein: CASSSGTSGGDEQFF

V gene: TRBV5-1
D gene: -
J gene: TRBJ1-2
clone size: once
CDR3 DNA: TGCGCCAGCAGCTTGCAAGGCCAGCTCTATGGCTACACCTTC
CDR3 protein: CASSLQGQLYGYTF

V gene: TRBV27
D gene: -
J gene: TRBJ2-7
clone size: -
CDR3 DNA: TGTGCCAGCAGTTTTCATCCGGGCTCCTACGAGCAGTACTTC
CDR3 protein: CASSFHPGSYEQYF

V gene: TRBV5-1
D gene: TRBD1
J gene: TRBJ2-5
clone size: many
CDR3 DNA: TGCGCCAGCAGCTTAGGGACAGCCGGAGAGACCCAGTACTTC
CDR3 protein: CASSLGTAGETQYF

V gene: TRBV20-1
D gene: TRBD2
J gene: TRBJ2-1
clone size: many
CDR3 DNA: TGCAGTGCTAGAGATATGCTAGCGGGAGTAATGGGGCAGTTCTTC
CDR3 protein: CSARDMLAGVMGQFF

V gene: TRBV5-1
D gene: TRBD2
J gene: TRBJ2-4
clone size: few
CDR3 DNA: TGCGCCAGCAGCCTAGCGGGGAGAGAAAACATTCAGTACTTC
CDR3 protein: CASSLAGRENIQYF

V gene: TRBV7-2
D gene: -
J gene: TRBJ2-1
clone size: few
CDR3 DNA: TGTGCCAGCAGCTTAAGGGGGAGGGAGGCCTACAATGAGCAGTTCTTC
CDR3 protein: CASSLRGREAYNEQFF

V gene: TRBV10-3
D gene: TRBD2
J gene: TRBJ2-2
clone size: -
CDR3 DNA: TGTGCCATCAGTGATCGGACTAGAAGGACCGGGGAGCTGTTTTTT
CDR3 protein: CAISDRTRRTGELFF

V gene: TRBV7-7
D gene: TRBD1
J gene: TRBJ2-5
clone size: many
CDR3 DNA: TGTGCCAGCAGCTTGGACAGGGCTGAGACCCAGTACTTC
CDR3 protein: CASSLDRAETQYF

V gene: TRBV20-1
D gene: TRBD1
J gene: TRBJ2-5
clone size: -
CDR3 DNA: TGCAGTGCTAGAGAGGTTGGACAGGGGTGGGAGACCCAGTACTTC
CDR3 protein: CSAREVGQGWETQYF

V gene: TRBV7-8
D gene: -
J gene: TRBJ1-4
clone size: -
CDR3 DNA: TGTGCCAGCAGCCCCCTGGTGGGGCATGGACTTCGACCGACGGATGAAAAACTGTTTTTT
CDR3 protein: CASSPLVGHGLRPTDEKLFF

V gene: TRBV20-1
D gene: TRBD1
J gene: TRBJ1-2
clone size: -
CDR3 DNA: TGCAGTGCCAGAGTGACAGGGGCCCCTAACTATGGCTACACCTTC
CDR3 protein: CSARVTGAPNYGYTF

V gene: TRBV2
D gene: -
J gene: TRBJ2-5
clone size: -
CDR3 DNA: TGTGCCAGCAGCCCCTCCGGGGGCTTGACCCAAGAGACCCAGTACTTC
CDR3 protein: CASSPSGGLTQETQYF

V gene: TRBV6-1
D gene: -
J gene: TRBJ2-3
clone size: -
CDR3 DNA: TGTGCCAGCCGGGACGGCTTTTTGGGAGGGCAGTATTTT
CDR3 protein: CASRDGFLGGQYF

V gene: TRBV7-3
D gene: TRBD2
J gene: TRBJ2-5
clone size: few
CDR3 DNA: TGTGCCAGCAGCTTACAAGCTAGCGGGGGAGAGACCCAGTACTTC
CDR3 protein: CASSLQASGGETQYF

V gene: TRBV5-1
D gene: -
J gene: TRBJ2-1
clone size: -
CDR3 DNA: TGCGCCAGCAGCTTGGTTTCGGAGCTCTACAATGAGCAGTTCTTC
CDR3 protein: CASSLVSELYNEQFF

V gene: TRBV5-6
D gene: -
J gene: TRBJ2-1
clone size: -
CDR3 DNA: TGTGCCAGCAGCTCAATGGACCAAGAGACCCAGTTCTTC
CDR3 protein: CASSSMDQETQFF

V gene: TRBV29-1
D gene: TRBD2
J gene: TRBJ2-7
clone size: many
CDR3 DNA: TGCAGCGTGGGCCCGGGGGGCTACGAGCAGTACTTC
CDR3 protein: CSVGPGGYEQYF

V gene: TRBV6-5
D gene: TRBD1
J gene: TRBJ2-5
clone size: -
CDR3 DNA: TGTGCCAGCAGGGAGACAGGGGCATGGGAGGCCCAGTACTTC
CDR3 protein: CASRETGAWEAQYF

V gene: TRBV4-2
D gene: TRBD1
J gene: TRBJ1-2
clone size: many
CDR3 DNA: TGTGCCAGCAGCCAAGACTCGTGGACAGGTCTCGTTTACACCTTC
CDR3 protein: CASSQDSWTGLVYTF

V gene: TRBV10-3
D gene: TRBD2
J gene: TRBJ2-5
clone size: -
CDR3 DNA: TGTGCCATCAGAGCGGGGAAACGGGAAGAGACCCAGTACTTC
CDR3 protein: CAIRAGKREETQYF

V gene: TRBV20-1
D gene: TRBD1
J gene: TRBJ2-3
clone size: many
CDR3 DNA: TGCAGTGCTAGGACAGGGGGCGGAATAGATACGCAGTATTTT
CDR3 protein: CSARTGGGIDTQYF

V gene: TRBV9
D gene: TRBD2
J gene: TRBJ2-3
clone size: few
CDR3 DNA: TGTGCCAGCAGCGCCGGGACTAGGCGAACAGATACGCAGTATTTT
CDR3 protein: CASSAGTRRTDTQYF

V gene: TRBV4-1
D gene: -
J gene: TRBJ1-2
clone size: -
CDR3 DNA: TGCGCCAGCAGCCCGACAGAGTACTATGGCTACACCTTC
CDR3 protein: CASSPTEYYGYTF

V gene: TRBV7-7
D gene: TRBD2
J gene: TRBJ2-1
clone size: -
CDR3 DNA: TGTGCCAGCAGCTCCGACAGCGGGAGTTACAATGAGCAGTTCTTC
CDR3 protein: CASSSDSGSYNEQFF

V gene: TRBV3-1
D gene: TRBD1
J gene: TRBJ1-4
clone size: -
CDR3 DNA: TGTGCCAGCAGCCTGGGGACAGGGCTTGAAAAACTGTTTTTT
CDR3 protein: CASSLGTGLEKLFF

V gene: TRBV3-1
D gene: TRBD1
J gene: TRBJ2-7
clone size: -
CDR3 DNA: TGTGCCAGTTCCCAAGAGGGCGGGACAGGCCTCTACGAGCAGTACTTC
CDR3 protein: CASSQEGGTGLYEQYF

V gene: TRBV7-3
D gene: TRBD2
J gene: TRBJ2-1
clone size: -
CDR3 DNA: TGTGCCAGCAGCCCCCATAGCGGGGGGGGCCAGTACAATGAGCAGTTCTTC
CDR3 protein: CASSPHSGGGQYNEQFF

V gene: TRBV3-1
D gene: TRBD2
J gene: TRBJ2-7
clone size: -
CDR3 DNA: TGTGCCAGCAGCTCCCGGACTAGCGACTCCTACGAGCAGTACTTC
CDR3 protein: CASSSRTSDSYEQYF

V gene: TRBV9
D gene: TRBD1
J gene: TRBJ1-2
clone size: -
CDR3 DNA: TGTGCCAGCAGCGCCCCCGGCCGGGACAGGTTACCTCCCGACGGTCACTATGGCTACACCTTC
CDR3 protein: CASSAPGRDRLPPDGHYGYTF

V gene: TRBV7-2
D gene: -
J gene: TRBJ2-1
clone size: -
CDR3 DNA: TGTGCCAGCACCCGGCCGCCGGGGTACAATGAGCAGTTCTTC
CDR3 protein: CASTRPPGYNEQFF

V gene: TRBV7-2
D gene: -
J gene: TRBJ2-7
clone size: -
CDR3 DNA: TGTGCCAGCAGCCAATCCCGAGACTCCTACGAGCAGTACTTC
CDR3 protein: CASSQSRDSYEQYF

V gene: TRBV13
D gene: TRBD1
J gene: TRBJ2-2
clone size: -
CDR3 DNA: TGTGCCAGCAGCGCCACAGGGGGAACCGGGGAGCTGTTTTTT
CDR3 protein: CASSATGGTGELFF

V gene: TRBV12-5
D gene: TRBD1
J gene: TRBJ2-2
clone size: -
CDR3 DNA: TGTGCTAGTGGTTTGGTACTCCCGGACAGGGACACCGGGGAGCTGTTTTTT
CDR3 protein: CASGLVLPDRDTGELFF

V gene: TRBV15
D gene: TRBD2
J gene: TRBJ2-3
clone size: -
CDR3 DNA: TGTGCCACCAGCAGAGCTAGCGGGGGAGTAACAGATACGCAGTATTTT
CDR3 protein: CATSRASGGVTDTQYF

V gene: TRBV6-2/TRBV6-3
D gene: -
J gene: TRBJ1-2
clone size: -
CDR3 DNA: TGTGCCAGCTGTTCAGAAGTCTACTCCGCCACTGGCTACACCTTC
CDR3 protein: CASCSEVYSATGYTF

V gene: TRBV20-1
D gene: -
J gene: TRBJ1-1
clone size: -
CDR3 DNA: TGCAGTGCCAGAGAGGCAGGGGTTAACACTGAAGCTTTCTTT
CDR3 protein: CSAREAGVNTEAFF

V gene: TRBV27
D gene: -
J gene: TRBJ1-2
clone size: few
CDR3 DNA: TGTGCCAGCAGTTTACGAGGGGTAGAGGGCTACACCTTC
CDR3 protein: CASSLRGVEGYTF

V gene: TRBV7-2
D gene: TRBD2
J gene: TRBJ2-5
clone size: many
CDR3 DNA: TGTGCCAGCAGCTTAGTCGGCGGGGGGATTACGGAGACCCAGTACTTC
CDR3 protein: CASSLVGGGITETQYF

V gene: TRBV29-1
D gene: -
J gene: TRBJ2-7
clone size: -
CDR3 DNA: TGCAGCGTTGGGGACGGCTCCTACAATGAGCAGTACTTC
CDR3 protein: CSVGDGSYNEQYF

V gene: TRBV20-1
D gene: -
J gene: TRBJ2-7
clone size: -
CDR3 DNA: TGCAGTGCTCCTGCATTAGCGGCCAGCTCCTACAATGAGCAGTACTTC
CDR3 protein: CSAPALAASSYNEQYF

V gene: TRBV5-5
D gene: TRBD2
J gene: TRBJ2-5
clone size: -
CDR3 DNA: TGTGCCAGCAGCCTGATAGCGGGATCCCAAGAGACCCAGTACTTC
CDR3 protein: CASSLIAGSQETQYF

V gene: TRBV2
D gene: TRBD1
J gene: TRBJ1-2
clone size: few
CDR3 DNA: TGTGCCAGCAGTGGCGCAGGGGGCATTGGCTACACCTTC
CDR3 protein: CASSGAGGIGYTF

V gene: TRBV6-1
D gene: -
J gene: TRBJ2-7
clone size: few
CDR3 DNA: TGTGCCAGCAGTATAGGTGCTGCGCGGTTCTCCTACGAGCAGTACTTC
CDR3 protein: CASSIGAARFSYEQYF

V gene: TRBV20-1
D gene: -
J gene: TRBJ2-7
clone size: few
CDR3 DNA: TGCAGTGCTAGAGATACCGGGGCTAGGAACGAGCAGTACTTC
CDR3 protein: CSARDTGARNEQYF

V gene: TRBV28
D gene: -
J gene: TRBJ1-5
clone size: few
CDR3 DNA: TGTGCCAGCAGTTTTTCGATTAATCAGCCCCAGCATTTT
CDR3 protein: CASSFSINQPQHF

V gene: TRBV14
D gene: -
J gene: TRBJ2-7
clone size: -
CDR3 DNA: TGTGCCAGCAGCCAAGATCGGTGGGGACTGCACGAGCAGTACTTC
CDR3 protein: CASSQDRWGLHEQYF

V gene: TRBV3-1
D gene: -
J gene: TRBJ1-5
clone size: few
CDR3 DNA: TGTGCCAGCAGCCAAGAATGGGCTTCCCGCTTAGATCAGCCCCAGCATTTT
CDR3 protein: CASSQEWASRLDQPQHF

V gene: TRBV7-3
D gene: TRBD2
J gene: TRBJ2-3
clone size: few
CDR3 DNA: TGTGCCAGCAGCCCTAGCGGGGGGCCCACAGATACGCAGTATTTT
CDR3 protein: CASSPSGGPTDTQYF

V gene: TRBV9
D gene: TRBD1
J gene: TRBJ2-1
clone size: few
CDR3 DNA: TGTGCCAGCAGCGTTGACAGGGTGCGAGGGAATGAGCAGTTCTTC
CDR3 protein: CASSVDRVRGNEQFF

V gene: TRBV4-2
D gene: TRBD2
J gene: TRBJ2-1
clone size: -
CDR3 DNA: TGTGCCAGCAGCCAAGTGGCTAGCGGGAAGGGTGAGCAGTTCTTC
CDR3 protein: CASSQVASGKGEQFF